Following are 2 T cell receptor beta chains from one sample sequenced in a study of a mutant IDH1 vaccine in newly diagnosed glioma. Method: immunoSEQ multiplex PCR; TCRdb's copy keeps in-frame clones and lacks some. The sample has tens of thousands of clones; around 82% are singletons. Time point specified: baseline, week 1 (first vaccination visit). Noted treatment: pre-vaccination baseline after standard-of-care therapy. The source material was PBMCs, sampled from a glioma patient treated with radiotherapy, temozolomide or both. The origin of the receptors is a woman in her forties or fifties with glioma.

The V and J genes are TRBV2 and TRBJ2-7, with a tentative D call TRBD2 (6 bases). The ends were cut back, 8 bases at V and 3 bases at J, with 11 bases in the middle. The CDR3 covers 12 residues. Germline V gene sequence: CDR1 SNHLY, CDR2 FYNNEI. The chain's CDR3 is CASRDSDYEQYF. For the CDR3, the DNA is TGTGCCAGCCGGGACTCCGACTACGAGCAGTACTTC.

The J gene is TRBJ1-1, the V gene TRBV4-1; D unresolved. The CDR3 has 15 amino acids. Germline V gene sequence: CDR1 MGHRA, CDR2 YSYEKL. The V and J ends lost 2 bases and 4 bases respectively, with 14 bases between them. The CDR3 region has the DNA TGCGCCAGCAGCCAAACATGGGTTAGTGGCACTGAAGCTTTCTTT. It specifies CASSQTWVSGTEAFF.